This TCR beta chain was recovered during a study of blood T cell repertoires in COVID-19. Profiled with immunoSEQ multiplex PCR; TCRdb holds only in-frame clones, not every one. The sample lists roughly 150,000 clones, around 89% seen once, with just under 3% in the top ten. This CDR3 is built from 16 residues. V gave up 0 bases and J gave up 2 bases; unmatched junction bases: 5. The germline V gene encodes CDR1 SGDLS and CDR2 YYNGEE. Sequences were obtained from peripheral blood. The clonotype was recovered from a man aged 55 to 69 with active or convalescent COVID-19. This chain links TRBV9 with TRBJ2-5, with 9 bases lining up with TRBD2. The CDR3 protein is CASSVEGLAWQETQYF. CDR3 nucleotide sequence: TGTGCCAGCAGCGTAGAAGGACTAGCGTGGCAAGAGACCCAGTACTTC.